These 6 T cell receptor beta chains share one sample of origin, sequenced in a study of cytomegalovirus exposure and HLA in healthy donors. It was with 60 Vbeta and 13 Jbeta primers that the PCR ran. Repertoires were generated with immunoSEQ multiplex PCR, while TCRdb's copy carries only in-frame clones and drops some. The sample has about 96,000 clones; approximately 75% are singletons. The sample taken for sequencing was PBMCs. Receptors originate from a female donor in good health and CMV-seropositive.

This chain uses TRBV14 with TRBJ2-2; tentatively, D is TRBD2 (5 bases). Trimming took off 3 bases at V and 6 bases at J, with 8 bases between the two ends. The CDR3 is 13 amino acids. CDR1 SGHDN and CDR2 FVKESK come from the germline V gene. The CDR3 bases are TGTGCCAGCAGCCAGCTAGCAGCCGGGGAGCTGTTTTTT. It encodes CASSQLAAGELFF.

This clone was recorded once. V is TRBV4-2 and J is TRBJ2-7, with D possibly being TRBD1 (6 bases). Trimming left V 6 bases short and J 3 bases short, with 15 bases between. The CDR3 runs 14 residues. The germline CDR1 and CDR2 sequences are LGHNA and YNFKEQ. The DNA for the CDR3 is TGTGCCAGCAGTTTAGACAGGACGGGCTACGAGCAGTACTTC. It encodes CASSLDRTGYEQYF.

The CDR3 is CASSFSRTDAEAFF. The CDR3 nucleotides are TGCGCCAGCAGCTTTTCTAGGACAGACGCTGAAGCTTTCTTT. The rearrangement joins TRBV5-1 to TRBJ1-1; a possible D gene is TRBD1 (6 bases). The CDR3 sequence is 14 residues long. Germline V gene lookup returns CDR1 SGHRS and CDR2 YFSETQ. V dropped 2 bases and J dropped 6 bases, with 14 bases sitting between them.

The rearrangement joins TRBV7-2 to TRBJ1-2; TRBD1 matches 11 bases. V shed 4 bases and J 1 base; nucleotides not matched to a gene: 5. The CDR3 totals 16 residues. In germline, CDR1 is SGHTA, CDR2 FQGNSA. The CDR3 is CASSWTGGDINYGYTF. The CDR3 DNA sequence: TGTGCCAGCAGCTGGACAGGGGGCGACATTAACTATGGCTACACCTTC.

The rearrangement uses TRBV10-1 and TRBJ2-3, with D maybe TRBD1 (6 bases). Between the trimmed V and J ends, which lost 2 bases and 6 bases, there was a span of 9 bases. CDR1 and CDR2 from the germline V gene are WNHNN and SYGVQD (reference sequence). CDR3 length equals 13 residues. CDR3 sequence (DNA): TGCGCCAGCAGTGAGCCCGACAGGGATACGCAGTATTTT. It specifies CASSEPDRDTQYF.

The chain carries TRBV7-2 and TRBJ2-3, with a possible D match to TRBD1 (6 bases). The V gene's germline CDR1 is SGHTA and CDR2 FQGNSA. Between the trimmed V and J ends, which lost 5 bases and 0 bases, there was a span of 12 bases. This CDR3 comprises 15 residues. The DNA for the CDR3 is TGTGCCAGCAGCCAGGGACACCAGAGCACAGATACGCAGTATTTT. Its translation: CASSQGHQSTDTQYF.